This TCR beta chain stems from a study of naive and memory T cell subsets. CDR3 length: 16 amino acids. V lost 2 bases and J 0 bases, leaving 13 bases between the germline ends. CDR1 is SEHNR, CDR2 FQNEAQ, per germline (reference sequence). In its sample, this clonotype was seen a few times. What it binds is unknown. Four PCR rounds used nested alpha and beta constant region primers plus the SP2 primer. TCRdb re-derived calls from the UMI-ligation and nested PCR reads in MiXCR, one entry per CDR3 protein. The table has 20,000 to 25,000 distinct CDR3 sequences, approximately 6% seen once; the top ten hold over 5%. Treatment indicated: skin biopsy from PPD injection site in Mantoux-positive individual. An oligonucleotide containing a UMI was ligated to the 3' end of TCR cDNA. Overall study results and limits: Delayed type IV hypersensitivity infiltration was taken to explain higher tuberculin-site TCR counts.

This rearrangement joins TRBV7-9 to TRBJ1-1; D unclear. This material consisted of skin, taken from a tuberculin skin test site. This clonotype was obtained from an adult in good health. The CDR3, as DNA: TGTGCCAGCAGCTTAAGGGCCGCGATCATGAACACTGAAGCTTTCTTT. Translating gives CASSLRAAIMNTEAFF.